These T cell receptor beta chains were read from a single sample in a study of blood T cells in healthy people across ages. TCRdb re-analysed the 5' RACE reads in MiXCR, keeping a single row per CDR3 protein. Seen here are some 900,000 distinct CDR3 sequences, approximately 49% observed once, and the top ten hold under 15%. Sequenced: blood. Receptors originate from a man aged 25 to 40 in good health. The CDR3 runs from the conserved cysteine through the conserved F or W.

v_call: TRBV11-3; cdr3_aa: CASSSFESLNREQFF
v_call: TRBV3-1; cdr3_aa: CASSHYAKKAETQYF
v_call: TRBV7-2; cdr3_aa: CASSLERGAYNEQFF
v_call: TRBV2; cdr3_aa: CASSIETQYF
v_call: TRBV7-2; cdr3_aa: CASSLTLTGAKNIQYF
v_call: TRBV9; cdr3_aa: CASSGSGNTIYF
v_call: TRBV18; cdr3_aa: CASSTGYQDTQYF
v_call: TRBV27; cdr3_aa: CASSLLGNEQYF
v_call: TRBV6-1; cdr3_aa: CASSEVASSYEQYF
v_call: TRBV9; cdr3_aa: CASSAVLGGEQFF
v_call: TRBV2; cdr3_aa: CASSSLTDGGYEQYF
v_call: TRBV5-1; cdr3_aa: CASSLEGRGFGSDTQYF
v_call: TRBV12-3/TRBV12-4; cdr3_aa: CASSLYGETYEQYF
v_call: TRBV2; cdr3_aa: CASRTEVGAAEQFF
v_call: TRBV20-1; cdr3_aa: CSASMGLAGNEQFF
v_call: TRBV27; cdr3_aa: CASSSPQGGIETQYF
v_call: TRBV6-1; cdr3_aa: CASSEGTGVVDTQYF
v_call: TRBV12-3/TRBV12-4; cdr3_aa: CASSTGTGGWTNEKLFF
v_call: TRBV2; cdr3_aa: CASRGTSGGSSSYEQYF
v_call: TRBV2; cdr3_aa: CASRRTGFTDTQYF
v_call: TRBV4-3; cdr3_aa: CASSQEWNSNQPEHF
v_call: TRBV3-1; cdr3_aa: CASSANRGGGYTF
v_call: TRBV18; cdr3_aa: CASSPSGWTDTQYF
v_call: TRBV2; cdr3_aa: CASSEQGTANEQYF
v_call: TRBV3-1; cdr3_aa: CASTQGQGTQYF
v_call: TRBV29-1; cdr3_aa: CSARGVMNTEAFF
v_call: TRBV18; cdr3_aa: CASAVQGSNTEAFF
v_call: TRBV7-3; cdr3_aa: CANSLGPGERMETEAFF
v_call: TRBV11-2; cdr3_aa: CASSLGAPASYEQYF
v_call: TRBV2; cdr3_aa: CASSVSGGSYNSPLHF
v_call: TRBV3-1; cdr3_aa: CASSQTSGGAAEQFF
v_call: TRBV15; cdr3_aa: CATSRDQQAYEQYF
v_call: TRBV30; cdr3_aa: CAWRQRSSYEQYF
v_call: TRBV29-1; cdr3_aa: CSFPTSSYNEQFF
v_call: TRBV20-1; cdr3_aa: CSARDHRVDGYTF
v_call: TRBV28; cdr3_aa: CASSLIAQGHNEQYF
v_call: TRBV7-8; cdr3_aa: CASSLGTGVETQYF
v_call: TRBV29-1; cdr3_aa: CSVATTSYGTDTQYF
v_call: TRBV10-3; cdr3_aa: CVISGSPAGENDYEQYF
v_call: TRBV11-2; cdr3_aa: CASSLGTVGVGGYTF
v_call: TRBV13; cdr3_aa: CASSKRLAGGITDTQYF
v_call: TRBV7-9; cdr3_aa: CASSPPGAVKNIQYF
v_call: TRBV5-1; cdr3_aa: CASSSQGWDTEAFF
v_call: TRBV20-1; cdr3_aa: CSAPQGQAGNTGAFF
v_call: TRBV6-2/TRBV6-3; cdr3_aa: CASRRLAGGISDTQYF
v_call: TRBV12-3/TRBV12-4; cdr3_aa: CASSPPGQSVPTDTQYF
v_call: TRBV5-1; cdr3_aa: CASSQMGQGYNEQFF
v_call: TRBV2; cdr3_aa: CASSEPSGRYEQYF
v_call: TRBV6-1; cdr3_aa: CASSEPISTEAFF
v_call: TRBV6-4; cdr3_aa: CASSVGQGLYTDTQYF
v_call: TRBV10-3; cdr3_aa: CAIASTEQETQYF
v_call: TRBV30; cdr3_aa: CARAEGYEQYF
v_call: TRBV6-6; cdr3_aa: CASSFRRSSGSYEQYF
v_call: TRBV12-3/TRBV12-4; cdr3_aa: CASSPKYTEAFF
v_call: TRBV30; cdr3_aa: CAWSGGPEAFF